This T cell receptor (beta chain) stems from a study of blood T cell repertoires in COVID-19. The overall study: Researchers got acute and convalescent COVID-19 samples from the United States, Italy and Spain. PBMCs, B-cell-depleted T cells, or T cells provided the cDNA or gDNA that made up the material.

Source study methods: Reference gene primers were amplified, and this amplification served to estimate nucleated cell counts. Sequencing used immunoSEQ multiplex PCR; TCRdb keeps in-frame clones, though not all of them. V and J calls and clone size are those listed in that table; D and trimming were worked out from the DNA. The sample holds about 60,000 clones, 70% to 90% seen once. The CDR3 is made up of 13 amino acids. Germline CDR1 MDHEN, CDR2 SYDVKM. V shed 7 bases and J shed 2 bases, with 12 bases lying between them. This clone has only one observation. This receptor was identified in a man aged 55 to 70 with acute or convalescent COVID-19. The chain links TRBV28 to TRBJ2-7, with D possibly TRBD2 on 7 matching bases. Sequencing was carried out using peripheral blood. CDR3 nucleotide sequence: TGTGCCAGCAAAGGGGGGGGACCCTACGAGCAGTACTTC. Its protein product is CASKGGGPYEQYF.